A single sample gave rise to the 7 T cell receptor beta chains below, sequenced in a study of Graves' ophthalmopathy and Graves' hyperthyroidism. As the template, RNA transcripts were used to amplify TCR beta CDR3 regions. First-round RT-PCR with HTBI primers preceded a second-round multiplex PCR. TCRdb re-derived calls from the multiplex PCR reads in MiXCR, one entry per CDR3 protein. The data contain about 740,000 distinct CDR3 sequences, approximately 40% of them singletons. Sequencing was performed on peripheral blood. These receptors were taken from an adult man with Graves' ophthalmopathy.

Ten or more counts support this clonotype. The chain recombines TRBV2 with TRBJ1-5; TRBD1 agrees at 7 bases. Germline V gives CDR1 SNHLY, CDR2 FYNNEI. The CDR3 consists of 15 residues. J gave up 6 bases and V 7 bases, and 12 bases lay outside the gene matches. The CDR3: CASTLRGGLVQPQHF. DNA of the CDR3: TGTGCCAGCACCTTGAGAGGGGGCCTTGTTCAGCCCCAGCATTTT.

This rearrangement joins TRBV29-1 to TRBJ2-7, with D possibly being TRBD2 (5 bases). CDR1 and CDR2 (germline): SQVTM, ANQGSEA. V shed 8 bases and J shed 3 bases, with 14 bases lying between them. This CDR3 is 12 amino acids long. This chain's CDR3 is CSLAQGLYEQYF. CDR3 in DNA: TGCAGCTTAGCGCAAGGTCTCTACGAGCAGTACTTC.

This CDR3 is CASSPPPGQMLDGYTF. The CDR3 nucleotides are TGTGCCAGCAGCCCCCCACCGGGACAAATGCTCGATGGCTACACCTTC. The rearrangement uses TRBV14 and TRBJ1-2, with D possibly matching TRBD1 (6 bases). V was shortened by 4 bases and J by 6 bases, with 21 bases between the two germline ends. This CDR3 has 16 amino acids. Germline V CDR1 and CDR2: SGHDN, FVKESK.

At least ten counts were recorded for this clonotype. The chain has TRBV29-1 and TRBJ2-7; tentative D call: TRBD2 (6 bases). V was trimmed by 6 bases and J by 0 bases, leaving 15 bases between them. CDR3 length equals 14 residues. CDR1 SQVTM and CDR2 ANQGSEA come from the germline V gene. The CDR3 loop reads CSVQEAGSSYEQYF. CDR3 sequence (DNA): TGCAGCGTACAGGAAGCGGGCAGCTCCTACGAGCAGTACTTC.

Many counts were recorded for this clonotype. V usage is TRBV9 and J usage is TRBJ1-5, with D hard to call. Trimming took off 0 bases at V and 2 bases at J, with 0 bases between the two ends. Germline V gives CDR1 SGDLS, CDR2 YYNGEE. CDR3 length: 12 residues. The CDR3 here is CASSVGNQPQHF. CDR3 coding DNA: TGTGCCAGCAGCGTAGGCAATCAGCCCCAGCATTTT.

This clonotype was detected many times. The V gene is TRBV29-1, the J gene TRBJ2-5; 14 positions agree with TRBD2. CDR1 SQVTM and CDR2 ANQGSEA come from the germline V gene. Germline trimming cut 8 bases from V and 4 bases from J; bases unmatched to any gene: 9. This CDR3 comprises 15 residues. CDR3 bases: TGCAGCTTTAAGACTAGCGGGGGGGCCAGAGAGACCCAGTACTTC. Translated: CSFKTSGGARETQYF.

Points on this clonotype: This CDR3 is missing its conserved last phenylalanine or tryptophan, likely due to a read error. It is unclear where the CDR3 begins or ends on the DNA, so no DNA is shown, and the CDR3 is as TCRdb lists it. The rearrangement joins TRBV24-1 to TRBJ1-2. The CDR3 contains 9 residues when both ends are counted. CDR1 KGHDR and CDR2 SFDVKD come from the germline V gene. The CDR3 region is CATSDPTAG.